Shown below are 24 T cell receptor beta chains from a single sample sequenced in a study of regulatory T cells in long-lasting Graves disease. Libraries of TCR beta came from iRepertoire HTBI primers plus Arm-PCR of CDR3 regions. TCRdb re-called the multiplex PCR reads with MiXCR, one entry per CDR3 protein. Of around 460,000 distinct CDR3 sequences listed, 13% to 15% are singletons. The time point denotes: newly diagnosed GD, antithyroid drugs for less than 3 months. Extracted RNA from PBMCs served as the source of the TCR library. In addition, the sample was reused for a study of T cells in Graves' hyperthyroidism and ophthalmopathy.

Source: peripheral blood mononuclear cells (PBMCs), taken at new diagnosis, from a patient treated with antithyroid drugs. These receptors all come from a woman aged 45-65 years with Graves disease.

The CDR3 is CASSFGTGGAGGNTIYF. The CDR3 DNA reads as TGTGCCAGCAGTTTCGGGACAGGGGGCGCGGGTGGAAACACCATATATTTT. This chain joins TRBV6-5 and TRBJ1-3; 12 nucleotides line up with TRBD1. CDR1 and CDR2 from the germline V gene are MNHEY and SVGAGI. This CDR3 region has 17 residues. Trimming cost V 4 bases and J 3 bases; bases outside gene matches: 7.

The chain links TRBV7-9 to TRBJ2-2; 10 positions match TRBD1. In germline, CDR1 is SEHNR, CDR2 FQNEAQ (reference sequence). This CDR3 spans 15 amino acids. J gave up 4 bases and V 4 bases, and 3 bases lay outside the gene matches. DNA for the CDR3: TGTGCCAGCAGCTATGGACAGGGGGGCACCGGGGAGCTGTTTTTT. This gives the protein CASSYGQGGTGELFF.

This clonotype has ten or more counts. The rearrangement uses TRBV2 and TRBJ2-3, with TRBD2 as a possible D gene (6 bases). Germline V gene data show CDR1 as SNHLY and CDR2 as FYNNEI. The length of the CDR3 is 14 residues. Trimming took off 7 bases at V and 0 bases at J, with 11 bases between the two ends. This CDR3 reads CASKPGLSTDTQYF. The DNA for the CDR3 is TGTGCCAGCAAACCGGGACTTAGCACAGATACGCAGTATTTT.

This clonotype was seen many times. The chain carries TRBV16 and TRBJ2-7, with TRBD1 identical over 7 bases. The CDR3 extends over 14 amino acids. After removal of 1 base from V and 5 bases from J, the junction contained 5 bases not matched to a gene. Germline CDR1 reads KGHSY; CDR2 reads FQNENV. CDR3 bases: TGTGCCAGCAGCCAATTCGGCAGGGGGAACGAGCAGTACTTC. This codes for CASSQFGRGNEQYF.

This clonotype was counted many times. The V call is TRBV6-1, the J call TRBJ1-4; tentative D call: TRBD1 (6 bases). With 6 bases removed from V and 7 bases from J, the gap between germline ends came to 12 bases. CDR1 and CDR2 from the germline V gene are MNHNS and SASEGT. The CDR3 is 13 amino acids. CDR3 sequence reads: CASRITGTEKLFF. The CDR3 coding sequence is TGTGCCAGCAGAATAACAGGGACTGAAAAACTGTTTTTT.

This clonotype showed up many times. The chain uses TRBV27 and TRBJ2-7, with D hard to call. V was pared by 1 base and J by 5 bases, with 12 bases between. Germline V gives CDR1 MNHEY, CDR2 SMNVEV (reference sequence). The CDR3 is made up of 14 amino acids. The CDR3 sequence is CASSLFNTVHEQYF. CDR3 DNA: TGTGCCAGCAGTTTATTTAATACGGTCCACGAGCAGTACTTC.

This clonotype was detected ten times or more. The junction differs from germline at one of its ends, possibly a read error. This chain joins TRBV5-1 and TRBJ2-2, with D tentatively TRBD1 (5 bases). Looked up from germline, CDR1 is SGHRS and CDR2 is YFSETQ. There are 15 residues in the CDR3. The CDR3 protein is CASSLSQGSTGELFF. CDR3 in DNA: TGTGCCAGCAGCTTATCCCAGGGATCGACCGGGGAGCTGTTTTTT.

This clonotype was seen more than once but under ten times. The chain combines TRBV6-2 or TRBV6-3 with TRBJ2-5; the match to TRBD2 covers 11 bases. This CDR3 spans 21 amino acids. The V gene's germline CDR1 is MNHEY and CDR2 SVGEGT. J lost 2 bases, V lost 4 bases, and 21 bases had no gene match. The CDR3 region has the DNA TGTGCCAGCAGTTCAGGGTTTCCCCTAGCGGGGGGATCAAAACAGCAAGAGACCCAGTACTTC. It is translated as CASSSGFPLAGGSKQQETQYF.

This clonotype has only a few counts. The V gene is TRBV7-2, the J gene TRBJ1-6; D is uncertain. V shed 3 bases and J shed 7 bases, with 13 bases lying between them. In germline, CDR1 is SGHTA, CDR2 FQGNSA. CDR3 length: 15 amino acids. The CDR3 loop reads CASSFQGGGNSPLHF. CDR3 nucleotides: TGTGCCAGCAGCTTTCAAGGCGGAGGGAATTCACCCCTCCACTTT.

This clonotype was counted only a few times. The chain combines TRBV27 with TRBJ2-1; D unresolved. The germline V and J ends were trimmed by 4 bases and 9 bases, with 16 bases remaining between them. Germline CDR1 and CDR2: MNHEY and SMNVEV (reference sequence). CDR3 length equals 14 residues. Here the CDR3 DNA reads TGTGCCAGCAGTTCCAGAGCGATCATGAGTGAGCAGTTCTTC. It encodes CASSSRAIMSEQFF.

This clonotype was found a few times. The chain combines TRBV5-1 with TRBJ2-1; 8 nucleotides match TRBD1. Per germline, CDR1 SGHRS and CDR2 YFSETQ. Trimming cost V 5 bases and J 5 bases; bases outside gene matches: 9. The CDR3 runs to 15 residues. CDR3 region: CASSKTGDNNNEQFF. As DNA, the CDR3 is TGCGCCAGCAGTAAGACAGGGGACAACAACAATGAGCAGTTCTTC.

The sample holds many counts of this clonotype. This rearrangement joins TRBV27 to TRBJ2-5; the match to TRBD2 covers 8 bases. The germline V gene encodes CDR1 MNHEY and CDR2 SMNVEV (reference sequence). After removal of 3 bases from V and 4 bases from J, the junction contained 4 bases not matched to a gene. This CDR3 contains 14 residues. The CDR3 is CASSFAGGTETQYF. The CDR3 nucleotides read TGTGCCAGCAGTTTTGCGGGGGGCACAGAGACCCAGTACTTC.

This clonotype was detected only a few times. The chain uses TRBV14 and TRBJ1-2, with D unresolved. Germline V gene lookup returns CDR1 SGHDN and CDR2 FVKESK. Trimming took 1 base from V and 4 from J, leaving 13 bases between them. The length of the CDR3 is 15 residues. CDR3 amino acids: CASSQVARRGYGYTF. The CDR3 region has the DNA TGTGCCAGCAGCCAAGTTGCCAGACGGGGCTATGGCTACACCTTC. Together with reference TRBV14 and TRBJ1-2, the CDR3 gives the full variable domain: EAGVTQFPSHSVIEKGQTVTLRCDPISGHDNLYWYRRVMGKEIKFLLHFVKESKQDESGMPNNRFLAERTGGTYSTLKVQPAELEDSGVYFCASSQVARRGYGYTFGSGTRLTVV.

This clonotype was seen repeatedly, ten times or more. The chain uses TRBV6-1 and TRBJ2-7; TRBD2 matches at 11 bases. This CDR3 has 16 amino acids. The germline V gene has CDR1 MNHNS and CDR2 SASEGT. With V trimmed by 5 bases and J by 2 bases, 8 bases remained unmatched. This CDR3 reads CASSLTGLAGAYEQYF. CDR3 bases: TGTGCCAGCAGTCTTACCGGACTAGCGGGCGCCTACGAGCAGTACTTC.

This clonotype has a count of ten or more. The gene calls are TRBV28 and TRBJ1-5; possible D gene TRBD1, 5 bases. The germline CDR1 and CDR2 sequences are MDHEN and SYDVKM. Trimming pared 8 bases from V and 0 bases from J, leaving 26 bases between. The CDR3 is 19 amino acids. CDR3 in DNA: TGTGCCAGCCGAGACGCGGGGCCCTACGCCCGTAATAGCAATCAGCCCCAGCATTTT. It is translated as CASRDAGPYARNSNQPQHF. The full variable domain, with the rest looked up from reference TRBV28 and TRBJ1-5, is DVKVTQSSRYLVKRTGEKVFLECVQDMDHENMFWYRQDPGLGLRLIYFSYDVKMKEKGDIPEGYSVSREKKERFSLILESASTNQTSMYLCASRDAGPYARNSNQPQHFGDGTRLSIL.

This clonotype was counted between two and nine times. The chain has TRBV9 and TRBJ2-5; TRBD2 might be the D (5 bases). Germline V CDR1 and CDR2: SGDLS, YYNGEE. V lost 4 bases to trimming and J lost 2 bases, with 15 bases between them. This CDR3 spans 15 amino acids. CDR3 amino acids: CASSPTVRDQETQYF. The CDR3 region has the DNA TGTGCCAGCAGCCCTACGGTGAGGGATCAAGAGACCCAGTACTTC.

This sequence joins TRBV5-8 and TRBJ1-5; perhaps TRBD1 as D (6 bases). The germline gives CDR1 SGHTS, CDR2 YDEGEE. This CDR3 has 17 amino acids. Trimming shortened V by 0 bases and J by 6 bases, and 19 bases separated the two germline ends. The DNA for the CDR3 is TGTGCCAGCAGCTTGGCCCCACACACAGGGTCGGGTCAGCCCCAGCATTTT. It yields the protein CASSLAPHTGSGQPQHF.

This clonotype was observed many times. The chain links TRBV20-1 to TRBJ2-1; 13 bases line up with TRBD2. V shed 6 bases and J 1 base; nucleotides not matched to a gene: 18. Germline lookup yields CDR1 DFQATT and CDR2 SNEGSKA (reference sequence). There are 20 residues in the CDR3. The CDR3 DNA follows: TGCAGTGCGCTAGAGCCAGTGTGGACTAGCGGGAGATCGTCCTACAATGAGCAGTTCTTC. Amino acids: CSALEPVWTSGRSSYNEQFF.

This clonotype was counted at least ten times. The gene calls are TRBV5-1 and TRBJ2-7; perhaps TRBD1 as D (5 bases). V was shortened by 0 bases and J by 6 bases, with 13 bases between the two germline ends. The germline V gene encodes CDR1 SGHRS and CDR2 YFSETQ. The CDR3 consists of 14 residues. The CDR3 sequence: CASSLAEAGLEQYF. The CDR3 nucleotides are TGCGCCAGCAGCTTGGCCGAGGCAGGGCTCGAGCAGTACTTC.

This clonotype was found a few times. The V call is TRBV5-8, the J call TRBJ2-3, with TRBD2 as a possible D gene (5 bases). The V gene's germline CDR1 is SGHTS and CDR2 YDEGEE. V was pared by 4 bases and J by 2 bases, with 14 bases between. CDR3 size: 15 residues. CDR3 in DNA: TGTGCCAGCAGCAGTAGAGGGCCGCACACAGATACGCAGTATTTT. Translated: CASSSRGPHTDTQYF.

This clonotype occurred many times. The chain carries TRBV5-1 and TRBJ1-1; TRBD1 matches at 7 bases. Trimming removed 3 bases from V and 6 bases from J; junction bases left unmatched: 8. The germline CDR1 and CDR2 sequences are SGHRS and YFSETQ. This CDR3 contains 14 residues. The CDR3 is CASSWGTASSEAFF. As DNA, the CDR3 is TGCGCCAGCAGCTGGGGGACAGCATCGTCTGAAGCTTTCTTT.

This clonotype was recorded many times. This chain connects TRBV29-1 to TRBJ2-7; 8 bases fit TRBD1. This CDR3 region has 15 residues. The germline gives CDR1 SQVTM, CDR2 ANQGSEA. V lost 7 bases to trimming and J lost 5 bases; unmatched junction nucleotides: 16. As DNA, the CDR3 is TGCAGCGCGACGGTTGGGACAGGTAGATATGACGAGCAGTACTTC. Encoded protein: CSATVGTGRYDEQYF.

At least ten counts were recorded for this clonotype. The chain uses TRBV7-2 and TRBJ2-3; 7 bases align to TRBD1. Germline values: CDR1 SGHTA, CDR2 FQGNSA. This CDR3 is 14 amino acids long. The V gene end was trimmed by 5 bases and the J gene end by 5 bases; junction bases not matched to a gene: 7. CDR3 coding DNA: TGTGCCAGCAGCCTAGGACAGGCAAGAGATACGCAGTATTTT. This gives the protein CASSLGQARDTQYF.

This clonotype showed up many times. The chain links TRBV18 to TRBJ2-2; D is ambiguous. Germline V gene lookup returns CDR1 KGHSH and CDR2 LQKENI. Trimming removed 1 base from V and 1 base from J, with 7 bases in between. CDR3 size: 15 residues. The CDR3 spells CASSPQDENTGELFF. The CDR3 region has the DNA TGTGCCAGCTCACCACAGGATGAGAACACCGGGGAGCTGTTTTTT.